These 23 T cell receptor beta chains originate from one sample sequenced in a study of cytomegalovirus exposure and HLA in healthy donors (dated by TCRdb to 2017 to 2019). Libraries were constructed by the immunoSEQ multiplex PCR assay. For the multiplex PCR, a mixture combining 60 forward primers for TCR Vbeta segments and 13 reverse primers for TCR Jbeta segments was used. This immuneACCESS table, as held by TCRdb, lists in-frame sequences with V and J called but not all clones. Of the missing ones, under half trace to an unresolved V gene in checked studies; the others have no known cause. This sample is represented by roughly 90,000 clones; roughly 77% of them were singletons. The top ten hold less than 8% of the sample. Sequenced sample: PBMCs. The origin of the receptors is a man in his thirties or forties in good health and CMV-seronegative.

The chain employs TRBV7-9 and TRBJ2-7; D is unresolved. Trimming stripped 5 bases from V and 2 bases from J, with 13 bases between. The CDR3 totals 14 residues. In germline, CDR1 is SEHNR, CDR2 FQNEAQ (reference sequence). This CDR3 reads CASSRSGLAYEQYF. The CDR3, as DNA: TGTGCCAGCAGCCGATCCGGTCTGGCCTACGAGCAGTACTTC.

V is TRBV15 and J is TRBJ2-7, with D unresolved. Germline-derived CDR1 and CDR2 are LNHNV and YYDKDF (reference sequence). V was trimmed by 2 bases and J by 0 bases, leaving 11 bases between them. The CDR3 length is 15 residues. The CDR3 DNA reads as TGTGCCACCAGCAGACCGGGTAGTAGCTCCTACGAGCAGTACTTC. Translating it yields CATSRPGSSSYEQYF.

V is TRBV9 and J is TRBJ1-2; D possibly corresponds to TRBD1 (5 bases). The ends were cut back, 4 bases at V and 2 bases at J, with 12 bases in the middle. This CDR3 spans 14 amino acids. The V gene's germline CDR1 is SGDLS and CDR2 YYNGEE. For the CDR3, the DNA is TGTGCCAGCAGCACCCAGACAGCAAACTATGGCTACACCTTC. It specifies CASSTQTANYGYTF.

This clone was counted between two and nine times. The V and J genes are TRBV19 and TRBJ1-5; 10 nucleotides line up with TRBD1. This CDR3 has 15 residues. Germline V gives CDR1 LNHDA, CDR2 SQIVND (reference sequence). After removal of 9 bases from V and 6 bases from J, the junction contained 11 bases not matched to a gene. Written as DNA, the CDR3 is TGTGCCAGCCAAGACGGACAGGGGGGTCCTCAGCCCCAGCATTTT. Protein product: CASQDGQGGPQPQHF.

V is TRBV19 and J is TRBJ1-5; no clear D gene. The CDR3 has 14 amino acids. From germline, CDR1 is LNHDA and CDR2 SQIVND (reference sequence). V was clipped by 10 bases and J by 0 bases, with 13 bases between them. The CDR3 DNA sequence: TGTGCCACCAAGGAGGTTTATAGCAATCAGCCCCAGCATTTT. This codes for CATKEVYSNQPQHF.

The chain is built from TRBV5-1 and TRBJ1-4; 8 bases map to TRBD1. With 4 bases clipped from V and 8 bases from J, the junction kept 7 bases outside the gene matches. The CDR3 runs to 14 residues. Germline V gene sequence: CDR1 SGHRS, CDR2 YFSETQ. The CDR3 sequence: CASSPGQGKEKLFF. The CDR3 nucleotides read TGCGCCAGCAGCCCCGGACAGGGCAAGGAAAAACTGTTTTTT.

The chain carries TRBV7-8 and TRBJ2-2, with D possibly TRBD1 on 6 matching bases. CDR1 is SGHVS, CDR2 FQNEAQ, per germline. V was pared by 6 bases and J by 6 bases, with 17 bases between. This CDR3 has 15 amino acids. The CDR3 DNA follows: TGTGCCAGCAGTCTCATTACAGGGAAGGCCGGGGAGCTGTTTTTT. Translated, it gives CASSLITGKAGELFF.

The rearrangement links TRBV7-2 to TRBJ2-5; 7 bases align to TRBD2. The CDR3 runs to 13 residues. CDR1 SGHTA and CDR2 FQGNSA come from the germline V gene. J was trimmed by 1 base and V by 5 bases; bases with no gene match: 1. Here the CDR3 reads CASSPSGQETQYF. For the CDR3, the DNA is TGTGCCAGCAGCCCTAGCGGCCAAGAGACCCAGTACTTC.

The rearrangement links TRBV11-2 to TRBJ2-7; 11 bases map to TRBD2. The CDR3 runs 15 residues. Germline loops: CDR1 SGHAT, CDR2 FQNNGV. Trimming removed 5 bases from V and 1 base from J; junction bases left unmatched: 4. CDR3 in DNA: TGTGCCAGCAGCCCACTAGCGGGAGAGTCCTACGAGCAGTACTTC. The encoded protein is CASSPLAGESYEQYF.

The rearrangement links TRBV30 to TRBJ1-2; 9 bases align to TRBD1. CDR1 and CDR2 (germline): GTSNPN, SVGIG (reference sequence). The CDR3 is made up of 13 amino acids. With 1 base clipped from V and 8 bases from J, the junction kept 5 bases outside the gene matches. CDR3 protein: CAWSGDRVDGYTF. CDR3 bases: TGTGCCTGGAGTGGGGACAGGGTTGACGGCTACACCTTC.

The CDR3 sequence: CASSFGGTNEKLFF. In DNA form, the CDR3 reads TGTGCCAGCAGCTTTGGGGGGACTAATGAAAAACTGTTTTTT. V usage is TRBV7-6 and J usage is TRBJ1-4, with a possible D match to TRBD1 (5 bases). The CDR3 loop spans 14 amino acids. Trimming removed 3 bases from V and 2 bases from J, with 7 bases in between. Germline CDR1 reads SGHVS; CDR2 reads FNYEAQ.

This clone was seen more than once but under ten times. The chain has TRBV30 and TRBJ2-7, with 7 bases matching TRBD1. After removal of 7 bases from V and 3 bases from J, the junction contained 3 bases not matched to a gene. CDR1 and CDR2 from the germline V gene are GTSNPN and SVGIG (reference sequence). The CDR3 consists of 11 residues. Here the CDR3 reads CAYGTDYEQYF. In nucleotides, the CDR3 is TGTGCCTACGGGACAGACTACGAGCAGTACTTC.

This chain links TRBV10-3 with TRBJ2-6, with 11 bases matching TRBD1. This CDR3 has 18 residues. The germline V gene has CDR1 ENHRY and CDR2 SYGVKD. Unmatched junction bases numbered 11, after V lost 6 bases and J lost 4 bases. CDR3: CAISPTWTGGSGANVLTF. The CDR3 DNA sequence: TGTGCCATCAGCCCCACGTGGACAGGGGGCTCCGGGGCCAACGTCCTGACTTTC.

Only a few counts were recorded for this clone. The chain links TRBV6-5 to TRBJ1-4, with unresolved D. Germline-derived CDR1 and CDR2 are MNHEY and SVGAGI. V lost 6 bases and J 5 bases, leaving 13 bases between the germline ends. This CDR3 has 14 residues. For the CDR3, the DNA is TGTGCCAGCAGCTCTTTGGGCGAAAATGAAAAACTGTTTTTT. This sequence encodes CASSSLGENEKLFF.

The gene calls are TRBV7-8 and TRBJ1-2; no clear D. The CDR3 has 14 residues. Germline V CDR1 and CDR2: SGHVS, FQNEAQ. V gave up 4 bases and J gave up 6 bases, with 15 bases separating them. In nucleotides, the CDR3 is TGTGCCAGCAGCTGGGCGGGGAGGGCCGATGGCTACACCTTC. This encodes CASSWAGRADGYTF.

V gene TRBV7-8 combines with J gene TRBJ1-6; D possibly corresponds to TRBD1 (6 bases). The CDR3 length is 14 residues. Germline CDR1 is SGHVS and CDR2 is FQNEAQ. V shed 1 base and J shed 6 bases, with 7 bases lying between them. The CDR3 region has the DNA TGTGCCAGCAGCTTAGGGACAGTTAATTCACCCCTCCACTTT. This codes for CASSLGTVNSPLHF. Together with reference TRBV7-8 and TRBJ1-6, the CDR3 gives the full variable domain: GAGVSQSPRYKVAKRGQDVALRCDPISGHVSLFWYQQALGQGPEFLTYFQNEAQLDKSGLPSDRFFAERPEGSVSTLKIQRTQQEDSAVYLCASSLGTVNSPLHFGNGTRLTVT.

This clone showed up just a few times. The CDR3 DNA follows: TGCGCCAGCAGCTTGGCCGAGGCAGGGAATGAAAAACTGTTTTTT. Translating it yields CASSLAEAGNEKLFF. V usage is TRBV5-1 and J usage is TRBJ1-4; D possibly corresponds to TRBD1 (5 bases). Per germline, CDR1 SGHRS and CDR2 YFSETQ. The ends were cut back, 0 bases at V and 5 bases at J, with 11 bases in the middle. This CDR3 has 15 amino acids.

The chain has TRBV5-4 and TRBJ2-1, with 8 bases lining up with TRBD1. The V gene end was trimmed by 3 bases and the J gene end by 2 bases; junction bases not matched to a gene: 10. CDR1 SGHNT and CDR2 YYREEE come from the germline V gene (reference sequence). The CDR3 totals 17 residues. The CDR3 DNA sequence: TGTGCCAGCAGCTGGGAAACAGGGGGACTGGCCTACAATGAGCAGTTCTTC. Its protein product is CASSWETGGLAYNEQFF.

The chain joins TRBV7-8 to TRBJ2-7; 8 positions match TRBD1. V shed 5 bases, J shed 2 bases, and the junction held 8 bases outside the gene matches. Germline lookup yields CDR1 SGHVS and CDR2 FQNEAQ. The CDR3 is 15 residues long. This CDR3 is CASSPDRGQTYEQYF. In DNA form, the CDR3 reads TGTGCCAGCAGCCCCGACAGGGGACAAACCTACGAGCAGTACTTC. Full variable domain (rest looked up from reference TRBV7-8 and TRBJ2-7): GAGVSQSPRYKVAKRGQDVALRCDPISGHVSLFWYQQALGQGPEFLTYFQNEAQLDKSGLPSDRFFAERPEGSVSTLKIQRTQQEDSAVYLCASSPDRGQTYEQYFGPGTRLTVT.

This chain uses TRBV9 with TRBJ2-2; perhaps TRBD1 as D (5 bases). The CDR3 covers 15 residues. Trimming took off 0 bases at V and 7 bases at J, with 13 bases between the two ends. Germline V gives CDR1 SGDLS, CDR2 YYNGEE. CDR3: CASSVALGQGGELFF. CDR3 DNA: TGTGCCAGCAGCGTAGCTTTAGGGCAGGGCGGGGAGCTGTTTTTT.

The rearrangement uses TRBV29-1 and TRBJ2-1, with 11 bases fitting TRBD2. The CDR3 is 13 amino acids. Trimming at V came to 7 bases and at J to 6 bases, leaving 5 bases not matched to a gene. Germline values: CDR1 SQVTM, CDR2 ANQGSEA. CDR3 coding DNA: TGCAGCGGTAGCGGGAGGGGGTTCAATGAGCAGTTCTTC. It codes for CSGSGRGFNEQFF.

The chain carries TRBV25-1 and TRBJ1-2; 8 bases agree with TRBD1. The CDR3 covers 15 residues. Germline V gene lookup returns CDR1 MGHDK and CDR2 SYGVNS. V gave up 1 base and J gave up 7 bases; unmatched junction bases: 8. The chain's CDR3 is CASSELVRGPGGYTF. For the CDR3, the DNA is TGTGCCAGCAGTGAATTGGTCAGGGGGCCCGGTGGCTACACCTTC.

The rearrangement joins TRBV19 to TRBJ2-6; 8 bases map to TRBD1. The V segment lost 5 bases and the J segment 4 bases; nucleotides outside the gene matches: 7. The CDR3 has 16 residues. Germline V gene sequence: CDR1 LNHDA, CDR2 SQIVND (reference sequence). The CDR3, as DNA: TGTGCCAGTAGTCCACTGGACAGGGCCGGGGCCAACGTCCTGACTTTC. This encodes CASSPLDRAGANVLTF.